This T cell receptor (beta chain) appears in the sequencing data of a study of cytomegalovirus exposure and HLA in healthy donors listed by TCRdb under 2017. Notes on the research overall: An earlier analysis of approximately 640 of the donors reported about 250 Gb of sequence data and roughly 100 million unique TCR beta sequences from about 180 million T cells. An early release covering just under 650 HLA-typed donors comprised about 300 gigabases of sequencing data and tens of millions of unique TCR sequences. The genetic ancestry cluster associated with self-reported Caucasian donors included over 80% of the 398 genotyped donors. The study aimed to test whether signatures of past pathogen exposure could be identified by cataloging public T cell receptors. The study profiled the T cell repertoires of fewer than 850 subjects by immunosequencing and related them to cytomegalovirus serostatus. Besides the first cohort of some 670 subjects, a separate validation cohort made up of around 120 different subjects was used. To predict cytomegalovirus infection status, the study combined high-throughput TCR immunosequencing, statistical association of individual TCRs with disease status, and machine learning. In a later analysis, previously published TCR beta repertoires from 550 to 750 donors were re-analyzed and high-resolution HLA genotyping was added so that TCR occurrence patterns could be studied. Rather than drawing on any new phenotypic data, the later analysis identified candidate immune exposures from TCR beta sequences and the way those sequences occurred across donors. In an earlier analysis of roughly 600 of the donors, high-throughput TCR beta sequencing was used to judge whether each TCR beta V gene segment behaved as functional or pseudogenic. Alongside the repertoire data, information on donor age, sex, ethnicity and CMV serostatus was compiled. A later genetic analysis took genome-wide SNP genotypes for about 55% of the 666 donors and used that subset as a discovery cohort. All discovery cohort repertoires had been generated on a single sequencing platform. Both class I and class II loci were covered by HLA typing, at four-digit resolution. The number of donors typed differed by locus, with 629-630 for A, B, C, DRB1 and DQB1, roughly 520 for DQA1, approximately 570 for DPA1, and around 460 for DPB1. A handful of DR-DQ haplotypes were handled as single units for association and clustering because linkage in the cohort was strong. Among almost 400 genotyped donors of the cohort, an average of around 240,000 unique TCR beta nucleotide sequences were sequenced per donor, around 20% of them non-productive. The investigation overall reported the following: The study listed 164 TCR beta chains as associated with cytomegalovirus. Most TCR sequences were seen in very few donors, while some public TCRs were found in many individuals. In vitro tests confirmed that three of the cytomegalovirus-associated TCR beta chains recognize cytomegalovirus antigens. In a later analysis, HLA-associated TCR beta chains were found to be more clonally expanded and to have lower generation probabilities than equally common non-associated chains. In an earlier analysis of roughly 500 of the donors, most TCR beta V segments appeared in productive rearrangements about 90% or about 30% of the time, broadly matching IMGT annotations. According to a later genetic analysis, donors in an Asian-associated ancestry cluster had fewer N-insertions in productive TCRs than the roughly 670-donor mean. CMV serostatus was the only immune exposure information available for the cohort. In a later analysis, the rate of TCR association differed among HLA loci, with DRB1 alleles having the most associated TCRs and HLA-C alleles having the fewest. Only TCR beta chains were sequenced in this cohort, and the absence of alpha or paired-chain data limited detectable features. Strong co-occurrence of HLA alleles, especially DR and DQ, made assigning TCR associations to individual alleles difficult. In a later analysis, most CMV-associated TCR beta chains were found to appear HLA-restricted, with HLA associations seemingly driven largely by CMV exposure. Linkage disequilibrium might explain the correlated functional status among segregating V segments, but an unknown experimental factor could not be excluded. Because counts were too low, around 18 rarely observed V segments, including chromosome 9 orphons, were left out of the earlier analysis of 587 of the donors. A later analysis associated approximately 17,000 TCR beta sequences with specific HLA alleles at a false discovery rate of 0.05. It was suggested by the authors that the approach could potentially be generalized to other disease states and immunological phenotypes. An association between a missense DCLRE1C variant and V-gene and J-gene trimming of TCR beta chains was found in a later genetic analysis and replicated in an independent cohort. Presence/absence analyses assumed roughly uniform sequencing depth across donors, an assumption that may not hold. The sequencing pipeline was judged likely to have produced a cluster of highly shared sequence variants as a technical artifact. A further reported finding was that TCR beta sequences accurately predicted the HLA-A and HLA-B alleles for most subjects in the first cohort. Because some donors lacked HLA typing at each locus, the association tests relied only on the typed subset. Cytomegalovirus status was reported to be diagnosed by the classifier with high specificity and sensitivity in both the original and validation cohorts. A later analysis reported that several top co-occurrence clusters appeared linked to parvovirus B19, influenza, CMV and Epstein-Barr virus.

About this clone: Its antigen specificity is not known. Per-base quality was not reported, and no clone a single base away is much larger than it.

Libraries were constructed by the immunoSEQ multiplex PCR assay. A mixture of 60 forward primers for TCR Vbeta segments and 13 reverse primers for TCR Jbeta segments was used in the multiplex PCR. Amplification of the CDR3 region of rearranged TCR beta genes was performed with a multiplex PCR assay on genomic DNA. The amplified TCR beta libraries were sequenced on the Illumina HiSeq System as 87-base-pair reads. As for how the authors treated the data: A later analysis counted some 74 million unique TCR beta chains across the 650 to 800 repertoires, and some 11 million of these chains were shared by at least two donors. Raw reads were error-corrected and collapsed into unique sequences with a nearest-neighbor algorithm that merged closely related sequences to remove PCR and sequencing errors. CDR3 sequences were aligned to IMGT reference sequences to assign V, D and J gene segments. For a sequence to be retained, at least a six-nucleotide match to both a V gene segment and a J gene segment was required. A rearrangement was called productive if the CDR3 had no stop codons and remained in frame with V and J, and every other rearrangement was called non-productive. Following IMGT convention, CDR3 was defined as the stretch from the second conserved V-encoded cysteine up to the conserved J-encoded phenylalanine. In an earlier analysis of around 570 of the donors, sequences lacking an unambiguous match to a single V gene segment were excluded. In an earlier analysis of more than 500 of the donors, a V segment was called functional when productive rearrangements were above 56.7%, and segregating when the standard deviation between donors exceeded 5%. A statistical classification framework was built to diagnose cytomegalovirus status from the catalog of TCR beta chain sequences. In a later analysis, TCR nucleotide sequences were compared against IMGT/GENE-DB human TR gene sequences so that V and J genes could be assigned. In a later analysis, CDR3 sequences and most-parsimonious VDJ recombination scenarios were assigned using the TCRdist pipeline. A later analysis defined each TCR beta chain by its CDR3 amino acid sequence plus V-gene family, and excluded reads lacking a unique V-gene family. In a later analysis, 450 to 600 highly shared, low-generation-probability nucleotide sequences were removed to address suspected cross-contamination and a sequencing artifact. In a later analysis, a clonal expansion index for each public chain was calculated from normalized within-repertoire ranks of inferred template counts. A later analysis computed generation probabilities with a VDJ recombination model fitted to out-of-frame rearrangements, and checked the results against IGoR. A later analysis scored TCR-TCR, TCR-HLA and TCR-CMV co-occurrence with hypergeometric tests, applying a repertoire-size bias correction to TCR pairs. False discovery rates were estimated in a later analysis by permuting HLA or CMV assignments 20 times. In a later analysis, co-occurring TCRs were grouped using DBSCAN, and TCRdist sequence similarity was added for clustering within HLA-allele-positive subsets. Repertoires with fewer than 30,000 or more than 120,000 public chains were left out of co-occurrence clustering, as were roughly five repertoires with anomalous nucleotide sharing. The table comes from immuneACCESS by way of TCRdb, which keeps in-frame sequences with V and J called. Part of the clones is missing from these tables; in studies checked, under half for an unresolved V gene and the rest for unknown reasons. The DNA was the basis for D and trimming; V, J and clone size are from that table. The sample includes 120,000 or so clones, with roughly 15% observed a single time. Jointly, the top ten make up less than 3.5% of the sample.

The cohort was made up of roughly 670 healthy bone marrow donors. Cohort members were all nominally healthy when sampled, although unrecorded immune exposures were likely present. The donor was CMV seropositive and belonged to the group of about 290 seropositive cohort members. A peripheral blood sample was collected from each donor, and TCR beta sequencing was performed on peripheral blood mononuclear cells. The Qiagen DNeasy Blood Extraction Kit was used to extract genomic DNA from the blood cell samples. The receptor's source is a female donor in good health and CMV-seropositive. Material for sequencing was PBMCs.

The sequenced DNA is TGTGCCAGTAGTCCACAGGGTTATAGCAATCAGCCCCAGCATTTT. It is translated as CASSPQGYSNQPQHF. The rearranged segments are TRBV19 and TRBJ1-5; the D gene is possibly TRBD1, with 6 bases matching. Via the germline V gene (reference sequence), CDR1 is LNHDA and CDR2 SQIVND. V loses 5 bases, J loses 0 bases, and the germline ends lie 11 bases apart. The CDR3 contains 15 residues, cysteine and phenylalanine counted. Only the CDR3 portion is preserved as DNA: 45 bases, with reading frame beginning at the first base.